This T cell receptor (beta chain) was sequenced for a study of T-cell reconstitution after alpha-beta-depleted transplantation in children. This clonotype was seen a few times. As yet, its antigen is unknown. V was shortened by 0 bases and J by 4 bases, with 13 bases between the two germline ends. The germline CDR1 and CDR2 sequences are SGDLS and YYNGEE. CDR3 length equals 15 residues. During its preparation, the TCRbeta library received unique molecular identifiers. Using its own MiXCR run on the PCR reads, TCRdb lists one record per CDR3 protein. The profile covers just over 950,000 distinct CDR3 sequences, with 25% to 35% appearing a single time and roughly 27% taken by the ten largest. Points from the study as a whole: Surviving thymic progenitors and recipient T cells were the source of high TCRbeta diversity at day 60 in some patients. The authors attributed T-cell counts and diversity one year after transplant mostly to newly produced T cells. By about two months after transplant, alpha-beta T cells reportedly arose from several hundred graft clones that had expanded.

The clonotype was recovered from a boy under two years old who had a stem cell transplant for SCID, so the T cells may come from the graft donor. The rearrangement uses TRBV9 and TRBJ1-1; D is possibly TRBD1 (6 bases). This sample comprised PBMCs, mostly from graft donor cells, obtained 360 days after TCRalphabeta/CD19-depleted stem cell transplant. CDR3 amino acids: CASSVGTGRGTEAFF. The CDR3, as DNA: TGTGCCAGCAGCGTAGGAACAGGGAGAGGCACTGAAGCTTTCTTT.